The present TCR beta chain was sequenced within a study of tumor-infiltrating lymphocytes in oesophageal squamous cell carcinoma. In regard to this clonotype: One junction end does not reproduce the germline sequence, and a read error may be involved.

This CDR3 contains 15 residues. Germline V gives CDR1 MDHEN, CDR2 SYDVKM. TCRdb called the PCR reads again in MiXCR, with one record for every CDR3 protein. The sample lists about 21,000 distinct CDR3 sequences, about two fifths occurring once. The clonotype originates from a male donor with esophageal squamous cell carcinoma. This chain joins TRBV28 and TRBJ2-6; no clear D gene. The specimen was normal esophageal tissue next to the tumor. The CDR3 DNA reads TGTGCCGGCAGTTCAACAAAGCCTGGGGCCAACGTCCTGACTTTC. This translates into CAGSSTKPGANVLTF.